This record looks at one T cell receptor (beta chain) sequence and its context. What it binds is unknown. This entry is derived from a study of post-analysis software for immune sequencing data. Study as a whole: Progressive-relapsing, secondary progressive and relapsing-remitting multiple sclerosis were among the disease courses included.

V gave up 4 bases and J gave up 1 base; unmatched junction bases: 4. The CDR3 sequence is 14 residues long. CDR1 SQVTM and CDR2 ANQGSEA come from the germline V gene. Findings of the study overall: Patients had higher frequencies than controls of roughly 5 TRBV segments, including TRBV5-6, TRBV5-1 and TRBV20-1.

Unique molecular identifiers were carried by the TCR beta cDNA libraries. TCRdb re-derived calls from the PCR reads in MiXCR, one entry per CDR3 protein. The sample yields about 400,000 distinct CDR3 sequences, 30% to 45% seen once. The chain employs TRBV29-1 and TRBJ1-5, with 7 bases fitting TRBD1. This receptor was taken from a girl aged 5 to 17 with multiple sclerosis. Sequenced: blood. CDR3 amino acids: CSVAAGGSNQPQHF. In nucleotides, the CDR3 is TGCAGCGTTGCGGCAGGGGGAAGCAATCAGCCCCAGCATTTT.